This TCR beta chain originates from a study of T cell repertoires in cytomegalovirus infection. Looking at the study overall: It was recently identified HLA-C-restricted and well-studied HLA-B-restricted CMV epitopes that the study used. Overall study results and limits: The response measured ex vivo was dominated by TCR beta clonotypes (HLA-C-restricted and CMV-specific).

With V trimmed by 4 bases and J by 1 base, 1 base remained unmatched. CDR1 is SGHVS, CDR2 FNYEAQ, per germline. The CDR3 is 15 residues long. This clonotype was counted between two and nine times. Its specificity is unknown. MiXCR, applied by TCRdb to the reads, yields one record per CDR3 protein. The data hold about 400,000 distinct CDR3 sequences, with roughly 34% observed a single time. The V call is TRBV7-6, the J call TRBJ2-2; 9 bases fit TRBD2. Specimen: cultured PBMCs, collected from culture after CMV antigen stimulation. The clonotype originates from a human donor in good health (CMV status not recorded). Some clones in this sample may be carry-over from other donors' samples. DNA of the CDR3: TGTGCCAGCAGCTCTAGCGGGAAGAACACCGGGGAGCTGTTTTTT. Translated: CASSSSGKNTGELFF.